This T cell receptor beta chain appears in the sequencing data of a study of TIL therapy for anti-PD-1-resistant metastatic lung cancer. The immunoSEQ assay was v3. Method: immunoSEQ multiplex PCR; TCRdb's copy keeps in-frame clones and lacks some. The top ten clones hold approximately 3% of a sample with more than 55,000 clones, over 75% of them seen once. Time point denoted: pre-treatment sample, taken before nivolumab and TIL therapy. The germline gives CDR1 SSHAT, CDR2 FNYEAQ (reference sequence). The CDR3 runs 14 residues. A note on this clone: At one of its ends the junction is not consistent with the germline gene, which may arise from a read error.

The rearrangement links TRBV7-7 to TRBJ2-5, with 7 bases fitting TRBD1. The material was blood, obtained at baseline. This receptor was identified in a person aged 25-85 years with non-small cell lung cancer. Here the CDR3 DNA reads TGTGCTAGCAGCCCCGACAGGGCAGGAAAGACCCAGTACTTC. Translation: CASSPDRAGKTQYF. Full variable domain (missing parts from reference TRBV7-7 and TRBJ2-5): GAGVSQSPRYKVTKRGQDVTLRCDPISSHATLYWYQQALGQGPEFLTYFNYEAQPDKSGLPSDRFSAERPEGSISTLTIQRTEQRDSAMYRCASSPDRAGKTQYFGPGTRLLVL.